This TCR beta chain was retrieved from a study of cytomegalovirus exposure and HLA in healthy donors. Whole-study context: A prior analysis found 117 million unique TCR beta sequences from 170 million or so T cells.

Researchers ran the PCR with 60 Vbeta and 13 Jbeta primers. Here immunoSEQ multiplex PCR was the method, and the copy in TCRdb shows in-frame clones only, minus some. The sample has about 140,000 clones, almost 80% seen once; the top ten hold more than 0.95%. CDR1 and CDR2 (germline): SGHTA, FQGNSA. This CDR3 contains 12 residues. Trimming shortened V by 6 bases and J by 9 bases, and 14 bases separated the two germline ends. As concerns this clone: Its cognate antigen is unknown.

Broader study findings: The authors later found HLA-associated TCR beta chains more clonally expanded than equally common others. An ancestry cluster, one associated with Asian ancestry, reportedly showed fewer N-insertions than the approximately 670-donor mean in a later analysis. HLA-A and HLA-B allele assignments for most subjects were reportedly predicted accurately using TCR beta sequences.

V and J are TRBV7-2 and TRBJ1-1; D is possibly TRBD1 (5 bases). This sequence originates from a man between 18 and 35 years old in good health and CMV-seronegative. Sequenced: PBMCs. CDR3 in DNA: TGTGCCAGCAGTCCGGTACGGACACAAGCTTTCTTT. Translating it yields CASSPVRTQAFF.